Listed below are T cell receptor beta chains from one sample, sequenced in a study of blood T cell repertoires in COVID-19. Produced via immunoSEQ multiplex PCR; TCRdb's table is partial and in-frame only. The sample consists of hundreds of thousands of clones, about 90% of them appearing once. Sequencing was performed on peripheral blood. Every receptor here comes from a woman aged 30 to 39 with COVID-19, enrolled during active disease. CDR3s include the opening cysteine and the closing phenylalanine or tryptophan. The D gene is left open where the match is weak.

cdr3_length: 16; v_call: TRBV27; d_call: TRBD2; j_call: TRBJ2-1; cdr3_aa: CASSFQGGLAQYEQFF
cdr3_length: 12; v_call: TRBV28; d_call: -; j_call: TRBJ2-3; cdr3_aa: CASNSASTLHYF
cdr3_length: 15; v_call: TRBV28; d_call: TRBD1; j_call: TRBJ1-5; cdr3_aa: CASSRRGFTRQPQHF
cdr3_length: 16; v_call: TRBV7-9; d_call: -; j_call: TRBJ2-5; cdr3_aa: CASSSTGASGAETQYF
cdr3_length: 15; v_call: TRBV11-2; d_call: TRBD1; j_call: TRBJ2-2; cdr3_aa: CASSSLQGATGELFF
cdr3_length: 15; v_call: TRBV29-1; d_call: TRBD1; j_call: TRBJ1-1; cdr3_aa: CSVAEGARTYTEAFF
cdr3_length: 15; v_call: TRBV5-8; d_call: -; j_call: TRBJ1-4; cdr3_aa: CASSLSRSFTEKLFF
cdr3_length: 15; v_call: TRBV3-1/TRBV3-2; d_call: TRBD2; j_call: TRBJ2-3; cdr3_aa: CASSQIAGSPDTQYF
cdr3_length: 15; v_call: TRBV7-2; d_call: TRBD2; j_call: TRBJ2-1; cdr3_aa: CASSLDGGGANEQFF
cdr3_length: 20; v_call: TRBV6-2/TRBV6-3; d_call: -; j_call: TRBJ2-6; cdr3_aa: CASSYRSFATDFSGANVLTF
cdr3_length: 15; v_call: TRBV7-8; d_call: TRBD2; j_call: TRBJ2-3; cdr3_aa: CASSFGGSRADTQYF
cdr3_length: 18; v_call: TRBV7-8; d_call: TRBD2; j_call: TRBJ2-6; cdr3_aa: CASSLGLAGAAGANVLTF
cdr3_length: 15; v_call: TRBV5-1; d_call: TRBD2; j_call: TRBJ2-1; cdr3_aa: CASSLVAGSASEQFF
cdr3_length: 15; v_call: TRBV7-6; d_call: -; j_call: TRBJ2-6; cdr3_aa: CASSLGRAGANVLTF
cdr3_length: 16; v_call: TRBV11-2; d_call: TRBD1; j_call: TRBJ1-1; cdr3_aa: CASSSQDRGRRTEAFF
cdr3_length: 13; v_call: TRBV2; d_call: TRBD1; j_call: TRBJ2-1; cdr3_aa: CASMRTGVNEQFF
cdr3_length: 12; v_call: TRBV12-3/TRBV12-4; d_call: TRBD1; j_call: TRBJ2-2; cdr3_aa: CASRTGPRELFF
cdr3_length: 12; v_call: TRBV2; d_call: TRBD2; j_call: TRBJ2-5; cdr3_aa: CARGGLGETQYF
cdr3_length: 18; v_call: TRBV11-2; d_call: -; j_call: TRBJ2-1; cdr3_aa: CASSLDLMMVSGFGEQFF
cdr3_length: 13; v_call: TRBV3-1/TRBV3-2; d_call: TRBD1; j_call: TRBJ2-1; cdr3_aa: CASSQGTGFEQFF
cdr3_length: 14; v_call: TRBV19; d_call: TRBD1; j_call: TRBJ1-1; cdr3_aa: CASSTWDSGAEAFF
cdr3_length: 15; v_call: TRBV28; d_call: TRBD1; j_call: TRBJ1-2; cdr3_aa: CASSPGDRGSHGYTF
cdr3_length: 18; v_call: TRBV3-1/TRBV3-2; d_call: -; j_call: TRBJ2-7; cdr3_aa: CASSQESGGARFSYEQYF
cdr3_length: 17; v_call: TRBV11-3; d_call: TRBD1; j_call: TRBJ2-2; cdr3_aa: CASSLSWDRFITGELFF
cdr3_length: 15; v_call: TRBV6-6; d_call: -; j_call: TRBJ2-7; cdr3_aa: CASSYSLSQAYEQYF
cdr3_length: 16; v_call: TRBV19; d_call: TRBD2; j_call: TRBJ2-5; cdr3_aa: CASSPGTSPRTETQYF
cdr3_length: 16; v_call: TRBV5-7; d_call: TRBD1; j_call: TRBJ2-1; cdr3_aa: CASSLKPGQGAGGQFF
cdr3_length: 12; v_call: TRBV27; d_call: TRBD1; j_call: TRBJ2-7; cdr3_aa: CASRNRGFEQYF
cdr3_length: 16; v_call: TRBV10-1; d_call: -; j_call: TRBJ2-1; cdr3_aa: CASSLVDAGPYNEQFF
cdr3_length: 18; v_call: TRBV10-1; d_call: TRBD1; j_call: TRBJ1-2; cdr3_aa: CASNVTRDRGILNYGYTF
cdr3_length: 15; v_call: TRBV28; d_call: TRBD2; j_call: TRBJ2-1; cdr3_aa: CASRPSTSGNNEQFF
cdr3_length: 18; v_call: TRBV9; d_call: TRBD2; j_call: TRBJ2-3; cdr3_aa: CASSVGASGRFGTDTQYF
cdr3_length: 14; v_call: TRBV11-2; d_call: -; j_call: TRBJ2-3; cdr3_aa: CASSLDQYTDTQYF
cdr3_length: 11; v_call: TRBV9; d_call: -; j_call: TRBJ2-1; cdr3_aa: CASSGVNEQFF
cdr3_length: 16; v_call: TRBV5-8; d_call: TRBD1; j_call: TRBJ1-2; cdr3_aa: CASSLEYTGGYYGYTF
cdr3_length: 17; v_call: TRBV15; d_call: -; j_call: TRBJ2-1; cdr3_aa: CATSRGERERSYNEQFF
cdr3_length: 14; v_call: TRBV2; d_call: -; j_call: TRBJ2-5; cdr3_aa: CASRVGGLAETQYF
cdr3_length: 14; v_call: TRBV19; d_call: TRBD1; j_call: TRBJ1-1; cdr3_aa: CASSIRGMNTEAFF
cdr3_length: 14; v_call: TRBV13; d_call: TRBD1; j_call: TRBJ1-1; cdr3_aa: CASTDRGMNTEAFF
cdr3_length: 14; v_call: TRBV5-1; d_call: -; j_call: TRBJ1-1; cdr3_aa: CASSYQAAVGEAFF
cdr3_length: 15; v_call: TRBV5-6; d_call: -; j_call: TRBJ1-5; cdr3_aa: CASSFSGSSNQPQHF
cdr3_length: 14; v_call: TRBV7-9; d_call: TRBD2; j_call: TRBJ2-7; cdr3_aa: CASSLSGGPGEQYF
cdr3_length: 16; v_call: TRBV9; d_call: TRBD2; j_call: TRBJ2-5; cdr3_aa: CASSPSVRGVLETQYF
cdr3_length: 14; v_call: TRBV19; d_call: -; j_call: TRBJ1-2; cdr3_aa: CASSIAGGFVGYTF
cdr3_length: 16; v_call: TRBV7-9; d_call: TRBD2; j_call: TRBJ2-7; cdr3_aa: CASSNWGGGSSYEQYF
cdr3_length: 15; v_call: TRBV19; d_call: -; j_call: TRBJ2-2; cdr3_aa: CASSVGVADTGELFF
cdr3_length: 15; v_call: TRBV27; d_call: TRBD2; j_call: TRBJ2-2; cdr3_aa: CASSLFAGVPGELFF
cdr3_length: 15; v_call: TRBV11-3; d_call: -; j_call: TRBJ1-4; cdr3_aa: CASSRRWTAGEKLFF
cdr3_length: 12; v_call: TRBV11-3; d_call: -; j_call: TRBJ2-5; cdr3_aa: CASSSRVETQYF
cdr3_length: 14; v_call: TRBV5-4; d_call: -; j_call: TRBJ1-2; cdr3_aa: CASSSLRGDYGYTF
cdr3_length: 13; v_call: TRBV18; d_call: TRBD1; j_call: TRBJ1-2; cdr3_aa: CASSPGTVGGYTF
cdr3_length: 15; v_call: TRBV2; d_call: TRBD2; j_call: TRBJ2-1; cdr3_aa: CASNAMGLADNEQFF
cdr3_length: 16; v_call: TRBV7-6; d_call: TRBD1; j_call: TRBJ2-1; cdr3_aa: CASSLGDRGRYNEQFF
cdr3_length: 11; v_call: TRBV5-8; d_call: TRBD1; j_call: TRBJ2-7; cdr3_aa: CASSFGTGGYF
cdr3_length: 14; v_call: TRBV7-9; d_call: -; j_call: TRBJ2-3; cdr3_aa: CASSDSSSTDTQYF
cdr3_length: 16; v_call: TRBV10-3; d_call: -; j_call: TRBJ2-6; cdr3_aa: CAISDGAVSGANVLTF
cdr3_length: 17; v_call: TRBV4-1; d_call: TRBD2; j_call: TRBJ2-1; cdr3_aa: CASSQARASGRFEEQFF
cdr3_length: 16; v_call: TRBV7-2; d_call: -; j_call: TRBJ1-6; cdr3_aa: CASSLVSQGRDSPLHF
cdr3_length: 14; v_call: TRBV2; d_call: TRBD2; j_call: TRBJ2-2; cdr3_aa: CASRGLAPTGELFF